This T cell receptor (beta chain) came from a study of neurological immune-mediated disorders. TCRdb re-analysed the 5' RACE reads in MiXCR, keeping a single row per CDR3 protein. The sample lists around 69,000 distinct CDR3 sequences, 3% to 4% seen once, with about 3.5% in the top ten. This clonotype was seen more than once but under ten times. A total of 2 million PBMCs stored at -80 degrees C provided the unsorted libraries. This receptor was taken from a man aged 40-49 years with multiple sclerosis. Sequences were obtained from PBMCs.

CDR3 sequence (DNA): TGTGCCAGCAGTGGGACACAGGGGGGTTTGTACCAAGAGACCCAGTACTTC. Translating gives CASSGTQGGLYQETQYF. The V and J genes are TRBV25-1 and TRBJ2-5; TRBD1 aligns across 8 bases. This CDR3 is built from 17 residues. V trimming: 4 bases; J trimming: 0 bases; junction bases outside the gene matches: 10. In germline, CDR1 is MGHDK, CDR2 SYGVNS. The full variable domain, in which reference TRBV25-1 and TRBJ2-5 provide the parts outside the CDR3, is EADIYQTPRYLVIGTGKKITLECSQTMGHDKMYWYQQDPGMELHLIHYSYGVNSTEKGDLSSESTVSRIRTEHFPLTLESARPSHTSQYLCASSGTQGGLYQETQYFGPGTRLLVL.